The 32 T cell receptor beta chains given below trace back to one sample, sequenced in a study of blood T cell repertoires in COVID-19. Assay used: immunoSEQ multiplex PCR; TCRdb lists only in-frame clones, some missing. The repertoire consists of 70,000 to 100,000 clones, with roughly 86% occurring once and the leading ten covering 6% to 7.5%. The sample comprised peripheral blood. The receptors derive from a man over 45 with active or convalescent COVID-19.

The chain has TRBV18 and TRBJ1-4; TRBD1 matches at 11 bases. Germline loops: CDR1 KGHSH, CDR2 LQKENI. The CDR3 is 17 amino acids. V was clipped by 2 bases and J by 2 bases; unmatched bases: 4. In DNA form, the CDR3 reads TGTGCCAGCTCACCAGCGGGGACAGGGGGTACTAATGAAAAACTGTTTTTT. Translation: CASSPAGTGGTNEKLFF. Based on the CDR3 plus reference TRBV18 and TRBJ1-4, the full variable domain is NAGVMQNPRHLVRRRGQEARLRCSPMKGHSHVYWYRQLPEEGLKFMVYLQKENIIDESGMPKERFSAEFPKEGPSILRIQQVVRGDSAAYFCASSPAGTGGTNEKLFFGSGTQLSVL.

Only a few counts were recorded for this clone. The V call is TRBV29-1, the J call TRBJ1-2; 12 bases fit TRBD1. After removal of 6 bases from V and 4 bases from J, the junction contained 9 bases not matched to a gene. Germline V CDR1 and CDR2: SQVTM, ANQGSEA. The CDR3 sequence is 15 residues long. The CDR3 loop is CSVTGTGGSAYGYTF. The DNA of the CDR3 is TGCAGCGTAACCGGGACAGGGGGCTCGGCCTATGGCTACACCTTC.

The chain couples TRBV5-1 to TRBJ2-1; 7 nucleotides match TRBD1. This CDR3 has 14 amino acids. Germline V gives CDR1 SGHRS, CDR2 YFSETQ. After removal of 4 bases from V and 3 bases from J, the junction contained 4 bases not matched to a gene. This CDR3 is CASSEGTDYNEQFF. The CDR3 DNA reads TGCGCCAGCAGCGAGGGGACAGACTACAATGAGCAGTTCTTC. Based on the CDR3 plus reference TRBV5-1 and TRBJ2-1, the full variable domain is KAGVTQTPRYLIKTRGQQVTLSCSPISGHRSVSWYQQTPGQGLQFLFEYFSETQRNKGNFPGRFSGRQFSNSRSEMNVSTLELGDSALYLCASSEGTDYNEQFFGPGTRLTVL.

This chain links TRBV9 with TRBJ2-7; D is possibly TRBD2 (6 bases). The CDR3 runs to 14 residues. Trimming pared 3 bases from V and 3 bases from J, leaving 13 bases between. Germline lookup yields CDR1 SGDLS and CDR2 YYNGEE. The CDR3 loop reads CASSAGVLDYEQYF. The CDR3 DNA follows: TGTGCCAGCAGCGCGGGGGTACTTGACTACGAGCAGTACTTC.

The sample holds one count of this clone. This sequence joins TRBV5-4 and TRBJ2-3; 9 bases agree with TRBD2. Germline CDR1 reads SGHNT; CDR2 reads YYREEE (reference sequence). The CDR3 runs to 14 residues. J was trimmed by 4 bases and V by 2 bases; bases with no gene match: 2. The CDR3 spells CASSFGGGADTQYF. The DNA of the CDR3 is TGTGCCAGCAGCTTTGGCGGGGGGGCAGATACGCAGTATTTT.

This chain links TRBV4-3 with TRBJ1-6, with D unclear. From germline, CDR1 is LGHNA and CDR2 YSLEER. Trimming stripped 0 bases from V and 9 bases from J, with 15 bases between. The CDR3 sequence is 16 residues long. CDR3 bases: TGCGCCAGCAGCCAAGACCCCAACCTGCCTAGTTCACCCCTCCACTTT. Encoded protein: CASSQDPNLPSSPLHF.

This clone turned up a few times. The chain combines TRBV2 with TRBJ2-5; no firm D call. The CDR3 is 13 residues long. Trimming cost V 7 bases and J 5 bases, with 14 bases left between them. Per germline, CDR1 SNHLY and CDR2 FYNNEI. The CDR3 here is CASIGPLGETQYF. In nucleotides, the CDR3 is TGTGCCAGCATCGGTCCTCTCGGGGAGACCCAGTACTTC.

This clone was picked up one time. This sequence joins TRBV28 and TRBJ2-5, with D perhaps TRBD2 (5 bases). Looked up from germline, CDR1 is MDHEN and CDR2 is SYDVKM. The CDR3 loop spans 16 amino acids. V was trimmed by 4 bases and J by 2 bases, leaving 17 bases between them. The chain's CDR3 is CASSSPGGRSQETQYF. CDR3 coding DNA: TGTGCCAGCAGTTCCCCGGGCGGGCGGTCGCAAGAGACCCAGTACTTC.

This clone occurred a few times. The J gene is TRBJ1-1, the V gene TRBV5-1; maybe TRBD1 (5 bases). Between the trimmed V and J ends, which lost 2 bases and 0 bases, there was a span of 11 bases. Germline CDR1 and CDR2: SGHRS and YFSETQ. This CDR3 has 15 amino acids. The CDR3 region has the DNA TGCGCCAGCAGCTTTTCGGCGGGGGTGAACACTGAAGCTTTCTTT. This sequence encodes CASSFSAGVNTEAFF.

This chain links TRBV7-2 with TRBJ2-7; perhaps TRBD1 as D (5 bases). CDR1 is SGHTA, CDR2 FQGNSA, per germline. Trimming left V 5 bases short and J 4 bases short, with 12 bases between. The CDR3 length is 13 residues. The CDR3 coding sequence is TGTGCCAGCAGCCAGCAAGCAGGGTACGAGCAGTACTTC. Encoded protein: CASSQQAGYEQYF.

About this clone: The same CDR3 is also encoded by other DNA sequences in this sample. This rearrangement joins TRBV5-1 to TRBJ2-5; D remains unclear. This CDR3 comprises 11 residues. The germline V and J ends were trimmed by 5 bases and 1 base, with 3 bases remaining between them. In germline, CDR1 is SGHRS, CDR2 YFSETQ. CDR3 DNA sequence: TGCGCCAGCAGTCTCCAAGAGACCCAGTACTTC. Encoded protein: CASSLQETQYF.

The rearrangement uses TRBV28 and TRBJ1-5, with no clear D. The CDR3 is 16 residues long. Germline V gene lookup returns CDR1 MDHEN and CDR2 SYDVKM. Trimming cost V 3 bases and J 6 bases, with 18 bases left between them. The chain's CDR3 is CASSFEAPFEGQPQHF. CDR3 bases: TGTGCCAGCAGTTTCGAGGCCCCCTTTGAGGGTCAGCCCCAGCATTTT.

CDR3 in DNA: TGTGCCAGCAGCTTGGGTAGGACAGGGACATCTGGGGCCAACGTCCTGACTTTC. Translated, it gives CASSLGRTGTSGANVLTF. J is TRBJ2-6 and V is TRBV5-8, with 8 bases fitting TRBD1. The CDR3 has 18 residues. Germline CDR1 is SGHTS and CDR2 is YDEGEE. V was pared by 0 bases and J by 1 base, with 6 bases of the junction left unmatched. The full variable domain, with the rest looked up from reference TRBV5-8 and TRBJ2-6, is EAGVTQSPTHLIKTRGQQATLRCSPISGHTSVYWYQQALGLGLQFLLWYDEGEERNRGNFPPRFSGRQFPNYSSELNVNALELEDSALYLCASSLGRTGTSGANVLTFGAGSRLTVL.

V gene TRBV18 combines with J gene TRBJ1-5; D ambiguous. Trimming removed 0 bases from V and 4 bases from J, with 10 bases in between. CDR3 length equals 15 residues. Germline CDR1 reads KGHSH; CDR2 reads LQKENI. CDR3 sequence reads: CASSPPSRANQPQHF. DNA for the CDR3: TGTGCCAGCTCACCACCGTCGCGGGCAAATCAGCCCCAGCATTTT.

The genes are TRBV9 and TRBJ2-3; weak D call: TRBD1 (6 bases). The germline gives CDR1 SGDLS, CDR2 YYNGEE. This CDR3 has 15 residues. The V gene lost 6 bases and the J gene lost 2 bases, with 16 bases spanning the gap. CDR3 loop: CASTREGTSTDTQYF. In nucleotides, the CDR3 is TGTGCCAGCACCCGCGAGGGGACATCCACAGATACGCAGTATTTT.

The chain combines TRBV5-4 with TRBJ2-5; maybe TRBD1 (5 bases). The CDR3 has 14 residues. Deletions cut 1 base from V and 4 bases from J, with 11 bases between. CDR1 is SGHNT, CDR2 YYREEE, per germline (reference sequence). The CDR3 sequence is CASSLRGGAETQYF. For the CDR3, the DNA is TGTGCCAGCAGCTTGAGGGGTGGGGCAGAGACCCAGTACTTC.

V usage is TRBV5-1 and J usage is TRBJ2-5; D might be TRBD2 (5 bases). The CDR3 loop spans 16 amino acids. Germline V gene sequence: CDR1 SGHRS, CDR2 YFSETQ. V lost 2 bases and J lost 5, with 19 bases in between. The CDR3 DNA is TGCGCCAGCAGCTTCTCCGGGATCGGGGTGGGGGAGACCCAGTACTTC. Its translation: CASSFSGIGVGETQYF.

The J gene is TRBJ1-5, the V gene TRBV28, with 10 positions matching TRBD1. Per germline, CDR1 MDHEN and CDR2 SYDVKM. The V segment lost 7 bases and the J segment 9 bases; nucleotides outside the gene matches: 15. The CDR3 totals 16 residues. The CDR3 region has the DNA TGTGCCAGCATCCCCTTCCGGGACAGGGGCTTTGGGCCCCAGCATTTT. Amino acids: CASIPFRDRGFGPQHF.

The gene calls are TRBV28 and TRBJ2-1, with a possible D match to TRBD1 (6 bases). Trimming stripped 3 bases from V and 4 bases from J, with 22 bases between. This CDR3 has 18 residues. The germline gives CDR1 MDHEN, CDR2 SYDVKM. CDR3 DNA sequence: TGTGCCAGCAGTTTCTTTTTGGGCCGAAGGACAGAGTACAATGAGCAGTTCTTC. Protein product: CASSFFLGRRTEYNEQFF.

The chain recombines TRBV28 with TRBJ2-7; 8 bases map to TRBD1. The germline CDR1 and CDR2 sequences are MDHEN and SYDVKM. This CDR3 contains 14 residues. V trimming: 1 base; J trimming: 5 bases; junction bases outside the gene matches: 4. Here the CDR3 reads CASSLSQGGDEQYV. DNA for the CDR3: TGTGCCAGCAGTTTATCACAGGGGGGCGACGAGCAGTACGTC.

The chain links TRBV7-2 to TRBJ1-2, with TRBD1 matching 8 bases. The CDR3 has 16 amino acids. In germline, CDR1 is SGHTA, CDR2 FQGNSA. Trimming took 8 bases from V and 3 from J; bases not matched to a gene: 14. The CDR3 loop is CASQQQLLDRDYGYTF. The CDR3 DNA follows: TGTGCCAGCCAACAACAACTACTGGACAGGGACTATGGCTACACCTTC.

The genes are TRBV6-6 and TRBJ1-3; tentatively, D is TRBD1 (6 bases). The V gene lost 0 bases and the J gene lost 0 bases, with 9 bases spanning the gap. From germline, CDR1 is MNHNY and CDR2 SVGAGI (reference sequence). This CDR3 has 16 residues. This CDR3 reads CASSYSDSLSGNTIYF. Written as DNA, the CDR3 is TGTGCCAGCAGTTACTCGGACAGCCTCTCTGGAAACACCATATATTTT.

This chain uses TRBV27 with TRBJ2-1; the match to TRBD2 covers 8 bases. CDR1 and CDR2 (germline): MNHEY, SMNVEV (reference sequence). V lost 6 bases, J lost 3 bases, and 10 bases stayed unmatched. The CDR3 length is 16 residues. The CDR3 region is CASSPGKRGSYNEQFF. The CDR3 nucleotides read TGTGCCAGCAGCCCAGGAAAGCGGGGGAGCTACAATGAGCAGTTCTTC.

This clone was found once. The chain joins TRBV5-1 to TRBJ2-3; D perhaps matches TRBD2 (6 bases). V lost 6 bases and J 0 bases, leaving 14 bases between the germline ends. The germline V gene has CDR1 SGHRS and CDR2 YFSETQ. The length of the CDR3 is 15 residues. The CDR3 bases are TGCGCCAGCACCCCGATGGGAGGTAGCACAGATACGCAGTATTTT. It encodes CASTPMGGSTDTQYF.

This sequence joins TRBV7-8 and TRBJ2-1; D unclear. The CDR3 is 14 residues long. Trimming shortened V by 2 bases and J by 5 bases, and 10 bases separated the two germline ends. The germline V gene has CDR1 SGHVS and CDR2 FQNEAQ. The chain's CDR3 is CASSLLARNNEQFF. Written as DNA, the CDR3 is TGTGCCAGCAGCTTACTTGCGAGAAACAATGAGCAGTTCTTC.

This clone came up a few times. The V and J genes are TRBV9 and TRBJ2-1; 9 positions agree with TRBD2. V lost 0 bases and J lost 6; bases outside the gene matches: 7. The CDR3 is made up of 16 amino acids. Germline V gives CDR1 SGDLS, CDR2 YYNGEE. The CDR3 DNA is TGTGCCAGCAGCGTAGGCGAGCGGGGGGCAACCAATGAGCAGTTCTTC. It encodes CASSVGERGATNEQFF.

CDR3 sequence (DNA): TGTGCCAGCTCACCAAAACGACAGGGGGAAAACACTGAAGCTTTCTTT. It specifies CASSPKRQGENTEAFF. The chain has TRBV18 and TRBJ1-1; 9 nucleotides line up with TRBD1. J was trimmed by 2 bases and V by 2 bases; bases with no gene match: 6. CDR3 length equals 16 residues. The germline CDR1 and CDR2 sequences are KGHSH and LQKENI.

The chain has TRBV7-9 and TRBJ2-7; 8 nucleotides line up with TRBD1. The V segment lost 5 bases and the J segment 3 bases; nucleotides outside the gene matches: 9. CDR1 is SEHNR, CDR2 FQNEAQ, per germline (reference sequence). This CDR3 has 15 residues. This CDR3 is CASSPPQGADYEQYV. The CDR3 coding sequence is TGTGCCAGCAGCCCTCCCCAGGGGGCTGACTACGAGCAGTACGTC.

V and J are TRBV5-1 and TRBJ2-7; 10 nucleotides agree with TRBD2. The ends lost 1 base at V and 0 bases at J; junction bases unmatched: 10. From germline, CDR1 is SGHRS and CDR2 YFSETQ. The CDR3 has 18 residues. As DNA, the CDR3 is TGCGCCAGCAGCTTGAGGAGCGGGGGGGCCTCGAGCTCCTACGAGCAGTACTTC. This encodes CASSLRSGGASSSYEQYF.

CDR3 loop: CASSLGQGETQYF. CDR3 bases: TGTGCCAGCAGTTTAGGGCAGGGAGAGACCCAGTACTTC. V is TRBV12-3 or TRBV12-4 and J is TRBJ2-5; weak D call: TRBD1 (5 bases). V lost 1 base and J lost 4, with 7 bases in between. This CDR3 comprises 13 residues.

The chain joins TRBV10-2 to TRBJ2-2, with D possibly matching TRBD2 (6 bases). Trimming took 7 bases from V and 0 from J, leaving 12 bases between them. Germline-derived CDR1 and CDR2 are WSHSY and SAAADI. This CDR3 has 15 residues. CDR3 sequence reads: CASTGAGTNTGELFF. In DNA form, the CDR3 reads TGCGCCAGCACTGGGGCGGGGACGAACACCGGGGAGCTGTTTTTT.

The V gene is TRBV15, the J gene TRBJ2-7; 14 nucleotides line up with TRBD2. This CDR3 spans 15 amino acids. J gave up 2 bases and V 5 bases, and 2 bases lay outside the gene matches. The germline V gene has CDR1 LNHNV and CDR2 YYDKDF (reference sequence). The CDR3 nucleotides read TGTGCCACCAGCCCGACTAGCGGGGGGGCCTACGAGCAGTACTTC. Translated, it gives CATSPTSGGAYEQYF. The full variable domain, rest sourced from reference TRBV15 and TRBJ2-7, is DAMVIQNPRYQVTQFGKPVTLSCSQTLNHNVMYWYQQKSSQAPKLLFHYYDKDFNNEADTPDNFQSRRPNTSFCFLDIRSPGLGDTAMYLCATSPTSGGAYEQYFGPGTRLTVT.